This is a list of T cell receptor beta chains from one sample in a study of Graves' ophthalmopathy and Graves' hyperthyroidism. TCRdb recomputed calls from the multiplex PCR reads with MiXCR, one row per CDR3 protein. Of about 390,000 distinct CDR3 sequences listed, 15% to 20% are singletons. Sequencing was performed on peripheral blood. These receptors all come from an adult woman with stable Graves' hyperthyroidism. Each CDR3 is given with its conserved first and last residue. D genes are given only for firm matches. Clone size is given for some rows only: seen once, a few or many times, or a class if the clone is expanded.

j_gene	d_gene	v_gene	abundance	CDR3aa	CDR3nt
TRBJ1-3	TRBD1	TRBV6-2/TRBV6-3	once	CASTAWTGVGNTIYF	TGTGCCAGCACCGCATGGACAGGCGTCGGAAACACCATATATTTT
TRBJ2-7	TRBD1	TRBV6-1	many	CASSVGTGTLYEQYF	TGTGCCAGCAGTGTCGGGACAGGCACATTGTACGAGCAGTACTTC
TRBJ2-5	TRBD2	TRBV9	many	CASSVGLAGETQYF	TGTGCCAGCAGCGTAGGGCTAGCGGGAGAGACCCAGTACTTC
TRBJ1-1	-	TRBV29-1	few	CSGLHGTEVGTEAFF	TGCAGCGGGCTTCACGGCACCGAAGTGGGTACTGAAGCTTTCTTT
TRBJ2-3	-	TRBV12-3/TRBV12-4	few	CASSQVSWVTDTQYF	TGTGCCAGCAGCCAGGTCTCTTGGGTCACAGATACGCAGTATTTT
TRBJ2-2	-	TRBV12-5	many	CASGTHLASTGELFF	TGTGCTAGTGGTACACACCTAGCGAGCACCGGGGAGCTGTTTTTT
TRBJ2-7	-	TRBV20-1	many	CSAWLGFLYEQYF	TGCAGTGCTTGGTTGGGCTTCCTCTACGAGCAGTACTTC
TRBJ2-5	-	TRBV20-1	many	CSASLSGIGETQYF	TGCAGTGCTAGTCTTAGCGGTATTGGGGAGACCCAGTACTTC
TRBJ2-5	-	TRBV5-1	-	CASGPMGGEVETQYF	TGCGCCAGCGGCCCCATGGGGGGCGAGGTAGAGACCCAGTACTTC
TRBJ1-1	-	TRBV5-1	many	CASSLVVWGKYTEAFF	TGCGCCAGCAGCTTGGTCGTTTGGGGGAAGTACACTGAAGCTTTCTTT
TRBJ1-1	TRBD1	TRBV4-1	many	CASSQGTGVNTEAFF	TGCGCCAGCAGCCAAGGGACAGGGGTGAACACTGAAGCTTTCTTT
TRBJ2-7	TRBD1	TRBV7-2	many	CASSRQGIEQYF	TGTGCCAGCAGCAGACAGGGAATCGAGCAGTACTTC
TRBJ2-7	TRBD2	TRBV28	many	CASSFTGLAGRHEQYF	TGTGCCAGCAGTTTTACAGGACTAGCGGGAAGGCACGAGCAGTACTTC
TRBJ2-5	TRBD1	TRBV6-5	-	CASSYGTGHETQYF	TGTGCCAGCAGTTACGGGACAGGGCACGAGACCCAGTACTTC
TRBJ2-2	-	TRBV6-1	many	CASSHSGQNTGELFF	TGTGCCAGCAGCCATTCCGGACAGAACACCGGGGAGCTGTTTTTT
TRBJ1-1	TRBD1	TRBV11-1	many	CASSLVAGGMNTEAFF	TGTGCCAGCAGCTTAGTGGCAGGGGGAATGAACACTGAAGCTTTCTTT
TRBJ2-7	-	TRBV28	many	CASSLLLYEQHF	TGTGCCAGCAGTTTACTGTTATACGAGCAGCACTTC
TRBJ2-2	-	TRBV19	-	CASSIRYTGELFF	TGTGCCAGTAGTATTCGGTATACCGGGGAGCTGTTTTTT
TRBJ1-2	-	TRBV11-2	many	CASSERTAFNYGYTF	TGTGCCAGCAGCGAACGGACGGCTTTTAACTATGGCTACACCTTC
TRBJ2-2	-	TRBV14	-	CASSQWVGTGDLFF	TGTGCCAGCAGCCAATGGGTCGGCACCGGGGATCTGTTTTTT
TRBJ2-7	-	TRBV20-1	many	CSARSASIAEQYF	TGCAGTGCTAGGAGCGCTAGTATTGCCGAGCAGTACTTC
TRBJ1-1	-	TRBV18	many	CASSPNRDNTEAFF	TGTGCCAGCTCACCAAACAGGGATAACACTGAAGCTTTCTTT
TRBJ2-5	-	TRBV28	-	CASSLGSQQTQYF	TGTGCCAGCAGTTTAGGAAGTCAGCAGACCCAGTACTTC
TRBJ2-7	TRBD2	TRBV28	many	CASRSGSTYEQYF	TGTGCCAGCAGGAGCGGGAGCACCTACGAGCAGTACTTC
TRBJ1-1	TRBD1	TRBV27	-	CASSLGPGTGRTEAFF	TGTGCCAGCAGTTTAGGCCCCGGGACAGGGAGGACTGAAGCTTTCTTT
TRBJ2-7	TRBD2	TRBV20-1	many	CSARPRTSAYEQYF	TGCAGTGCTAGACCCCGGACTAGCGCCTACGAGCAGTACTTC
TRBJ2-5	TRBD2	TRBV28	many	CASRISGRARETQYF	TGTGCCAGCAGAATAAGCGGGAGGGCTAGGGAGACCCAGTACTTC
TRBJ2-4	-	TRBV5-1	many	CASSLEGLGAKNIQYF	TGCGCCAGCAGCTTGGAGGGGCTGGGGGCCAAAAACATTCAGTACTTC
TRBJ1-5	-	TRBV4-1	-	CASSQDPGLNQPQHF	TGCGCCAGCAGCCAAGATCCGGGTCTGAATCAGCCCCAGCATTTT
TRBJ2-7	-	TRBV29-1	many	CSVATVGYREQYF	TGCAGCGTTGCCACAGTCGGGTATCGCGAGCAGTACTTC
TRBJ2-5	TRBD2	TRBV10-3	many	CAISDSGSGAETQYF	TGTGCCATCAGTGATAGCGGGAGCGGGGCAGAGACCCAGTACTTC
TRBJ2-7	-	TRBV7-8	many	CASSFGTNYEQYF	TGTGCCAGCAGCTTCGGCACTAACTACGAGCAGTACTTC
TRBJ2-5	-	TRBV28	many	CASSRGRGPLQETQYF	TGTGCCAGCAGTCGGGGTAGAGGACCCCTTCAAGAGACCCAGTACTTC
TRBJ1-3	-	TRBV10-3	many	CAISSRSAGNTIYF	TGTGCCATCAGCTCAAGGTCGGCTGGAAACACCATATATTTT
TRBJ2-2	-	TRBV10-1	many	CASRASNTGELFF	TGCGCCAGCAGGGCCAGCAACACCGGGGAGCTGTTTTTT
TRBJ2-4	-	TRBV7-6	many	CASSPSAGNSLAKNIQYF	TGTGCCAGCAGCCCATCGGCGGGGAATTCTTTAGCCAAAAACATTCAGTACTTC
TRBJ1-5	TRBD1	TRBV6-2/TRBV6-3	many	CASSKGQEFLQPQHF	TGTGCCAGCAGTAAGGGACAGGAGTTTCTTCAGCCCCAGCATTTT
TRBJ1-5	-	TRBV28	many	CASSFGGIGQPQHF	TGTGCCAGCAGTTTCGGAGGGATCGGTCAGCCCCAGCATTTT
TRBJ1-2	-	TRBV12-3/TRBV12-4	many	CASTRQGYGYTF	TGTGCCAGCACCCGACAAGGCTATGGCTACACCTTC
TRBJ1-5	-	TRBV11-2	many	CASSFEPQGMGGNQPQHF	TGTGCCAGCAGCTTCGAACCACAAGGGATGGGTGGCAATCAGCCCCAGCATTTT
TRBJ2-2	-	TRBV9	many	CASSVPRQGGTGELFF	TGTGCCAGCAGCGTTCCGAGACAGGGAGGGACCGGGGAGCTGTTTTTT
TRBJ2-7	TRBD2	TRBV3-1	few	CASSREGGTYEQYF	TGTGCCAGCAGCCGTGAGGGAGGGACCTACGAGCAGTACTTC
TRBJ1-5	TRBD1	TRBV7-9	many	CASSSGTGYNQPQHF	TGTGCCAGCAGCTCAGGGACAGGTTACAATCAGCCCCAGCATTTT
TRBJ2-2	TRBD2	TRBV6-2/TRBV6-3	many	CASIPRGLAGAGELFF	TGTGCCAGCATTCCCCGGGGACTAGCGGGAGCCGGGGAGCTGTTTTTT
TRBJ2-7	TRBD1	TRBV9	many	CASSGTQTGTGVIDEQYF	TGTGCCAGCAGCGGGACGCAAACCGGGACAGGGGTGATAGACGAGCAGTACTTC
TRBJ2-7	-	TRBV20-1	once	CSARGPGTNYEQYF	TGCAGTGCTAGAGGTCCAGGGACGAACTACGAGCAGTACTTC
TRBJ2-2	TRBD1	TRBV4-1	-	CASSHGQGTAGELFF	TGCGCCAGCAGCCACGGACAGGGAACGGCCGGGGAGCTGTTTTTT
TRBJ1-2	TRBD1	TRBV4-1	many	CASSQEPQGMGYGYTF	TGCGCCAGCAGCCAAGAGCCACAGGGGATGGGATATGGCTACACCTTC
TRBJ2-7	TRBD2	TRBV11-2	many	CASRWSGRGTYEQYF	TGTGCCAGCAGGTGGAGCGGGAGGGGGACCTACGAGCAGTACTTC
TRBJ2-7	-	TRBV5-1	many	CASSLAPTYYEQYF	TGCGCCAGCAGCTTGGCCCCGACTTACTACGAGCAGTACTTC
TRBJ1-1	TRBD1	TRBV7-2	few	CASSAHRGGDTEAFF	TGTGCCAGCAGTGCCCACAGGGGGGGAGACACTGAAGCTTTCTTT
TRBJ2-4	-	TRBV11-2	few	CASSAVGGQNIQYF	TGTGCCAGCAGCGCGGTCGGGGGACAGAACATTCAGTACTTC
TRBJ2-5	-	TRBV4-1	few	CASSQDPDGGIMETQYF	TGCGCCAGCAGCCAAGATCCAGATGGCGGAATAATGGAGACCCAGTACTTC
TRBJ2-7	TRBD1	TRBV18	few	CASSRVGTVVSYEQYF	TGTGCCAGCTCACGGGTCGGGACAGTGGTCTCCTACGAGCAGTACTTC
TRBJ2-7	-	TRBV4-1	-	CASSQGKAEQYF	TGCGCCAGCAGCCAGGGTAAGGCCGAGCAGTACTTC
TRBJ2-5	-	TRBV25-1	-	CASSESPRTVEETQYF	TGTGCCAGCAGTGAGTCCCCTAGGACAGTCGAAGAGACCCAGTACTTC
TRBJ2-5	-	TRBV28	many	CASSNPPQETQYF	TGTGCCAGCAGTAACCCCCCCCAAGAGACCCAGTACTTC
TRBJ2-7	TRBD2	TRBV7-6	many	CASSPAGEPYEQYF	TGTGCCAGCAGCCCGGCGGGGGAGCCTTACGAGCAGTACTTC
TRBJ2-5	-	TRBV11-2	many	CASSSMIWTQYF	TGTGCCAGCAGCTCCATGATATGGACCCAGTACTTC
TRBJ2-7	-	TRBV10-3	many	CAAHGTGNEQYF	TGTGCCGCCCACGGCACGGGGAACGAGCAGTACTTC